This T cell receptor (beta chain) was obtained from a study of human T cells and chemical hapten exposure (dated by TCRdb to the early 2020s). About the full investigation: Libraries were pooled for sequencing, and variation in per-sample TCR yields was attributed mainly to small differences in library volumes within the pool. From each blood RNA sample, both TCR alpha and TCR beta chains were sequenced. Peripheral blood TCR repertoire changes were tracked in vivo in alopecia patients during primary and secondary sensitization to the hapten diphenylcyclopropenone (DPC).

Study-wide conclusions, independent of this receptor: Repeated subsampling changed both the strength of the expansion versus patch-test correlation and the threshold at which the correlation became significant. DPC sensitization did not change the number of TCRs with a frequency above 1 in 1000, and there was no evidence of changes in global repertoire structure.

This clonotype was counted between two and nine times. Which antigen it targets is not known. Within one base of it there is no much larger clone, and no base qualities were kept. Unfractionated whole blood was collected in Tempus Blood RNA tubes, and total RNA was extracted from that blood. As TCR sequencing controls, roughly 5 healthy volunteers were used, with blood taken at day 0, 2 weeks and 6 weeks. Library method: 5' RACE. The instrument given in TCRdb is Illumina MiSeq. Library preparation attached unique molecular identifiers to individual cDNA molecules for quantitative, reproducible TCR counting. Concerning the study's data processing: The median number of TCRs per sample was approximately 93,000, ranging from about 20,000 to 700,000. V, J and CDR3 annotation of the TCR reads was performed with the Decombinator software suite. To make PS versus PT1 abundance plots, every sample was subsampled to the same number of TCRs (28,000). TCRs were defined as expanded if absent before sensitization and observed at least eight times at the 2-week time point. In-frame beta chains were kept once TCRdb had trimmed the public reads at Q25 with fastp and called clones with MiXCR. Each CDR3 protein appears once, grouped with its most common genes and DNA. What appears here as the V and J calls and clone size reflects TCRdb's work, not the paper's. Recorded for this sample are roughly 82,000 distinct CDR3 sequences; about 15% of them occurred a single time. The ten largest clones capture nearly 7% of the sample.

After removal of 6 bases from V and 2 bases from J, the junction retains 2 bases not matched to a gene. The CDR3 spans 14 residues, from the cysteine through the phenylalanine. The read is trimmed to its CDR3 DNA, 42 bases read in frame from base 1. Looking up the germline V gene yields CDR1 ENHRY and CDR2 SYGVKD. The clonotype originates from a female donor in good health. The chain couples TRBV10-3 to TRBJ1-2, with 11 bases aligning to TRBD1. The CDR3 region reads CAIRGDRGNYGYTF. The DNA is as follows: TGTGCCATCAGAGGGGACAGGGGGAACTATGGCTACACCTTC.